Each of the 24 T cell receptor beta chains below was sequenced from the same sample in a study of glioma-infiltrating T cells after dendritic cell vaccination. Profiled with immunoSEQ multiplex PCR; TCRdb holds only in-frame clones, not every one. Here the sample spans 90,000 to 100,000 clones, approximately 80% being singletons. The specimen comprised blood, sampled before dendritic cell vaccination. These receptors were obtained from a human donor with glioblastoma.

The V call is TRBV5-1, the J call TRBJ2-7, with a possible D match to TRBD2 (5 bases). This CDR3 region has 16 residues. Trimming stripped 0 bases from V and 0 bases from J, with 13 bases between. Per the germline V gene, CDR1 is SGHRS and CDR2 is YFSETQ. The CDR3 is CASSLDPGVGSYEQYF. The CDR3 DNA sequence: TGCGCCAGCAGCTTGGATCCCGGGGTAGGCTCCTACGAGCAGTACTTC.

This clone was found a few times. The rearrangement joins TRBV23-1 to TRBJ2-1, with D perhaps TRBD2 (6 bases). TRBV23-1 is filed as an ORF, its function uncertain. This CDR3 comprises 15 residues. Trimming shortened V by 3 bases and J by 10 bases, and 19 bases separated the two germline ends. CDR3 DNA: TGCGCCAGCAGTCAGTTAGCGGTGGGGGTTCGGGAGCAGTTCTTC. This codes for CASSQLAVGVREQFF.

J is TRBJ2-3 and V is TRBV11-2; D not resolved. Trimming left V 7 bases short and J 6 bases short, with 11 bases between. This CDR3 has 12 residues. The germline CDR1 and CDR2 sequences are SGHAT and FQNNGV. CDR3 coding DNA: TGTGCCAGCACCTCACTGTGGGATACGCAGTATTTT. It specifies CASTSLWDTQYF.

This chain uses TRBV20-1 with TRBJ1-2, with a possible D match to TRBD1 (6 bases). V was pared by 8 bases and J by 4 bases, with 11 bases between. Germline CDR1 reads DFQATT; CDR2 reads SNEGSKA (reference sequence). CDR3 size: 11 residues. DNA for the CDR3: TGCAGTAGTACAGGGCGCTATGGCTACACCTTC. As protein: CSSTGRYGYTF.

In this sample, this clone turned up once. The V gene is TRBV6-1, the J gene TRBJ2-7, with D perhaps TRBD2 (6 bases). V gave up 6 bases and J gave up 2 bases, with 14 bases separating them. The CDR3 is 14 amino acids. Germline CDR1 MNHNS, CDR2 SASEGT. The CDR3 DNA sequence: TGTGCCAGCAGCCGGGAGCGTCTGACCTACGAGCAGTACTTC. Translating it yields CASSRERLTYEQYF.

The V call is TRBV18, the J call TRBJ1-1, with TRBD1 identical over 7 bases. V was clipped by 3 bases and J by 3 bases; unmatched bases: 10. Germline-derived CDR1 and CDR2 are KGHSH and LQKENI. This CDR3 region has 16 residues. The CDR3 coding sequence is TGTGCCAGCTCACCCTCCTACGACAGGGCGGACACTGAAGCTTTCTTT. It is translated as CASSPSYDRADTEAFF.

For the CDR3, the DNA is TGTGCCAGCAGCCAATATAGCGGGGGGCTGCGGGATACGCAGTATTTT. Its protein product is CASSQYSGGLRDTQYF. J is TRBJ2-3 and V is TRBV4-2, with 10 nucleotides matching TRBD2. V lost 2 bases to trimming and J lost 6 bases; unmatched junction nucleotides: 8. This CDR3 is 16 amino acids long. Germline V gene sequence: CDR1 LGHNA, CDR2 YNFKEQ.

V gene TRBV6-5 combines with J gene TRBJ1-4; 7 bases agree with TRBD1. The V segment lost 5 bases and the J segment 6 bases; nucleotides outside the gene matches: 9. CDR3 length: 15 residues. Germline CDR1 MNHEY, CDR2 SVGAGI. CDR3 region: CASSPGGGTDEKLFF. CDR3 nucleotides: TGTGCCAGCAGTCCAGGAGGGGGCACGGATGAAAAACTGTTTTTT.

This rearrangement joins TRBV4-1 to TRBJ2-7; no clear D. Trimming removed 3 bases from V and 3 bases from J, with 12 bases in between. Germline values: CDR1 MGHRA, CDR2 YSYEKL. This CDR3 spans 14 amino acids. The CDR3 DNA sequence: TGCGCCAGCAGCCATCCAGGCACCCTCTACGAGCAGTACTTC. It codes for CASSHPGTLYEQYF.

The rearrangement uses TRBV6-6 and TRBJ2-4; 7 positions agree with TRBD1. Germline assignment: CDR1 MNHNY and CDR2 SVGAGI (reference sequence). Trimming took 5 bases from V and 1 from J; bases not matched to a gene: 2. The CDR3 spans 14 residues. The CDR3 DNA follows: TGTGCCAGCAGTGCGACAGGGGCCAAAAACATTCAGTACTTC. This sequence encodes CASSATGAKNIQYF.

This clone was detected a few times. CDR3 bases: TGTGCCATCACCCAGGGACTTGCCTCCTACGAGCAGTACTTC. The encoded protein is CAITQGLASYEQYF. The chain carries TRBV10-3 and TRBJ2-7; TRBD2 is a possible D gene (6 bases). The CDR3 is 14 residues long. Germline V gives CDR1 ENHRY, CDR2 SYGVKD. V gave up 7 bases and J gave up 0 bases, with 13 bases separating them.

The chain carries TRBV30 and TRBJ1-1, with D perhaps TRBD1 (6 bases). The germline CDR1 and CDR2 sequences are GTSNPN and SVGIG (reference sequence). V gave up 0 bases and J gave up 7 bases, with 12 bases separating them. The CDR3 has 13 amino acids. The CDR3 is CAWSVLWGLEAFF. Written as DNA, the CDR3 is TGTGCCTGGAGTGTATTGTGGGGGCTTGAAGCTTTCTTT.

The table lists this clone with a count of one. This chain uses TRBV28 with TRBJ1-1; 10 positions agree with TRBD1. The CDR3 sequence is 14 residues long. J gave up 6 bases and V 6 bases, and 7 bases lay outside the gene matches. Germline CDR1 MDHEN, CDR2 SYDVKM. CDR3 nucleotides: TGTGCCAGCAGGGGGACAGGGGTTTACCCTGAAGCTTTCTTT. Translated, it gives CASRGTGVYPEAFF. Variable domain in full (rest from reference TRBV28 and TRBJ1-1): DVKVTQSSRYLVKRTGEKVFLECVQDMDHENMFWYRQDPGLGLRLIYFSYDVKMKEKGDIPEGYSVSREKKERFSLILESASTNQTSMYLCASRGTGVYPEAFFGQGTRLTVV.

A single count supports this clone. V gene TRBV6-5 combines with J gene TRBJ1-2, with 7 bases aligning to TRBD1. Germline assignment: CDR1 MNHEY and CDR2 SVGAGI. CDR3 size: 14 residues. V lost 8 bases and J lost 8; bases outside the gene matches: 14. CDR3 sequence: CASQTGQGTGGYTF. CDR3 nucleotides: TGTGCCAGCCAGACAGGGCAGGGTACCGGGGGCTACACCTTC.

For the CDR3, the DNA is TGTGCCAGCAGCTTAGGGGCTAGCGGGAGATTCGATGAGCAGTTCTTC. Its translation: CASSLGASGRFDEQFF. The rearrangement uses TRBV7-9 and TRBJ2-1; 10 positions match TRBD2. The CDR3 sequence is 16 residues long. The junction had 8 bases not matched to a gene; V was cut back by 1 base and J by 8 bases. Germline V CDR1 and CDR2: SEHNR, FQNEAQ (reference sequence).

The CDR3 bases are TGTGCCAGCAGTTCTACGACATTGGCTAATCAGCCCCAGCATTTT. It yields the protein CASSSTTLANQPQHF. V is TRBV6-1 and J is TRBJ1-5; D is unresolved. Trimming pared 5 bases from V and 4 bases from J, leaving 15 bases between. The V gene's germline CDR1 is MNHNS and CDR2 SASEGT. The CDR3 is 15 residues long.

This clone has a handful of counts. The genes are TRBV19 and TRBJ1-2; D ambiguous. The CDR3 length is 15 residues. The V and J ends lost 4 bases and 2 bases respectively, with 14 bases between them. Germline V CDR1 and CDR2: LNHDA, SQIVND (reference sequence). The CDR3 bases are TGTGCCAGTAGTACAACAGATATTCCAAACTATGGCTACACCTTC. Translation: CASSTTDIPNYGYTF.

The chain is built from TRBV5-8 and TRBJ2-2; D is perhaps TRBD1 (6 bases). Germline V lookup: CDR1 SGHTS, CDR2 YDEGEE. Trimming pared 0 bases from V and 4 bases from J, leaving 10 bases between. This CDR3 has 15 residues. Written as DNA, the CDR3 is TGTGCCAGCAGCTTGGCCAGGGGATTCACCGGGGAGCTGTTTTTT. This sequence encodes CASSLARGFTGELFF.

V gene TRBV5-1 combines with J gene TRBJ1-3; 9 bases are a match to TRBD1. V dropped 3 bases and J dropped 4; count of bases not matched to a gene: 8. CDR3 length equals 16 residues. Germline V gene lookup returns CDR1 SGHRS and CDR2 YFSETQ. Written as DNA, the CDR3 is TGCGCCAGCAGCTCGAACTCGGGACAGGGAGGAAACACCATATATTTT. The encoded protein is CASSSNSGQGGNTIYF.

The rearrangement links TRBV7-8 to TRBJ1-2, with D maybe TRBD1 (6 bases). In germline, CDR1 is SGHVS, CDR2 FQNEAQ. Trimming shortened V by 1 base and J by 2 bases, and 8 bases separated the two germline ends. This CDR3 contains 14 residues. The CDR3 loop reads CASSLDDRNYGYTF. In DNA form, the CDR3 reads TGTGCCAGCAGCTTAGACGACAGGAACTATGGCTACACCTTC.

This clone was detected once. CDR3 loop: CASSRGGTDTQYF. CDR3 DNA: TGCGCCAGCAGCCGAGGAGGGACAGATACGCAGTATTTT. This chain connects TRBV5-1 to TRBJ2-3, with D maybe TRBD2 (6 bases). From germline, CDR1 is SGHRS and CDR2 YFSETQ. V lost 4 bases and J 3 bases, leaving 9 bases between the germline ends. This CDR3 spans 13 amino acids. The full variable domain, rest sourced from reference TRBV5-1 and TRBJ2-3, is KAGVTQTPRYLIKTRGQQVTLSCSPISGHRSVSWYQQTPGQGLQFLFEYFSETQRNKGNFPGRFSGRQFSNSRSEMNVSTLELGDSALYLCASSRGGTDTQYFGPGTRLTVL.

The sample holds a few counts of this clone. The rearrangement uses TRBV6-5 and TRBJ1-5, with TRBD1 as a possible D gene (5 bases). The CDR3 totals 15 residues. Germline V gene lookup returns CDR1 MNHEY and CDR2 SVGAGI. The V and J ends lost 2 bases and 3 bases respectively, with 11 bases between them. This CDR3 reads CASSYSGANNQPQHF. CDR3 nucleotide sequence: TGTGCCAGCAGTTACAGTGGGGCAAACAATCAGCCCCAGCATTTT.

The genes are TRBV5-1 and TRBJ1-1; a weak D match, TRBD1 (6 bases). Per the germline V gene, CDR1 is SGHRS and CDR2 is YFSETQ. With 3 bases removed from V and 5 bases from J, the gap between germline ends came to 11 bases. The CDR3 extends over 13 amino acids. The CDR3 is CASSSQGETEAFF. Written as DNA, the CDR3 is TGCGCCAGCAGCTCACAGGGAGAAACTGAAGCTTTCTTT.

This clone was detected ten times or more. The gene calls are TRBV6-1 and TRBJ2-7, with D possibly matching TRBD1 (5 bases). Trimming pared 6 bases from V and 0 bases from J, leaving 15 bases between. The CDR3 sequence is 15 residues long. Per the germline V gene, CDR1 is MNHNS and CDR2 is SASEGT. CDR3 DNA: TGTGCCAGCAGGGAATACAGGCCTAGCTCCTACGAGCAGTACTTC. This translates into CASREYRPSSYEQYF.